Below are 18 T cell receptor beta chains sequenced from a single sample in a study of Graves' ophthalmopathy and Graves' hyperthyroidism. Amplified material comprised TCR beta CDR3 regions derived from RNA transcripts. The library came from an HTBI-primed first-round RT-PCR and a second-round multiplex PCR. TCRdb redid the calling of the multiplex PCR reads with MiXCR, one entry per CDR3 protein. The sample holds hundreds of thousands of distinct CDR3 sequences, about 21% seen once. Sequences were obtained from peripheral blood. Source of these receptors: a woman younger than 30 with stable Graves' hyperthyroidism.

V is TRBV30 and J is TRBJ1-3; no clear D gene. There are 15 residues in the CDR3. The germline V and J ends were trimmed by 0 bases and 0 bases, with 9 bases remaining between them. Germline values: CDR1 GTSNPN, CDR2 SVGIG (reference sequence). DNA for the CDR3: TGTGCCTGGAGTGTCGTCAGGTCCTCTGGAAACACCATATATTTT. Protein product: CAWSVVRSSGNTIYF.

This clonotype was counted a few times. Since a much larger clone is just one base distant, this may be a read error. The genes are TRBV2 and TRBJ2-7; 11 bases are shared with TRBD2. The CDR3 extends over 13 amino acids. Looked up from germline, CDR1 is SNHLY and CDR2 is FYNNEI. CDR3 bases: TGTGCCAGCAGTGAGGGACTAGCGGAGAGGTTGAGCTTC. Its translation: CASSEGLAERLSF.

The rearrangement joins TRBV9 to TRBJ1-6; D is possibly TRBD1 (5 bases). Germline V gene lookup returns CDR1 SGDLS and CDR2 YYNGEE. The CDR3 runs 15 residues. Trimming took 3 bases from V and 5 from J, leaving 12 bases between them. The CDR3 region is CASSGSGTDNSPLHF. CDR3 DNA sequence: TGTGCCAGCAGCGGGTCAGGGACCGATAATTCACCCCTCCACTTT.

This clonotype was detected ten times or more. The CDR3 sequence is CSAIAGTGYEQYF. The DNA of the CDR3 is TGCAGTGCTATCGCCGGGACAGGGTACGAGCAGTACTTC. V gene TRBV20-1 combines with J gene TRBJ2-7; 9 bases fit TRBD1. Per the germline V gene, CDR1 is DFQATT and CDR2 is SNEGSKA (reference sequence). Trimming at V came to 4 bases and at J to 4 bases, leaving 5 bases not matched to a gene. This CDR3 has 13 amino acids.

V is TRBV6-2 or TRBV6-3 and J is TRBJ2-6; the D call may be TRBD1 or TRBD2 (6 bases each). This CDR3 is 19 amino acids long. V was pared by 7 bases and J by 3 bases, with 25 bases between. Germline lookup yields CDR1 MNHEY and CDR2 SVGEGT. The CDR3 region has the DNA TGTGCCAGCACCCCACAACCCCCGGGGGCGCTTGTTGGGGCCAACGTCCTGACTTTC. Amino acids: CASTPQPPGALVGANVLTF.

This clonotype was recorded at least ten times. The CDR3 coding sequence is TGCAGCGGAGGGGACAGGGGAACTTTCTTT. This codes for CSGGDRGTFF. The chain uses TRBV29-1 and TRBJ1-1; 10 nucleotides agree with TRBD1. This CDR3 has 10 residues. With V trimmed by 7 bases and J by 12 bases, 5 bases remained unmatched. From germline, CDR1 is SQVTM and CDR2 ANQGSEA.

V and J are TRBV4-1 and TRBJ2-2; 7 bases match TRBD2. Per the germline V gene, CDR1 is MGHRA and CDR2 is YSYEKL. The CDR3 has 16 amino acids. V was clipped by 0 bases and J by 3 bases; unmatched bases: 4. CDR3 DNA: TGCGCCAGCAGCCAAGAGATGGGACTATACACCGGGGAGCTGTTTTTT. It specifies CASSQEMGLYTGELFF.

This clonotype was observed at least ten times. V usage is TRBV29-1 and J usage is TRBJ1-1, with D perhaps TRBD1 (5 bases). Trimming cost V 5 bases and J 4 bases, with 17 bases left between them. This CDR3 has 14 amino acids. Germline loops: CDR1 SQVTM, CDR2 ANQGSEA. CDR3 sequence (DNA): TGCAGCGTTACTCGCAACGGGGGAGGCACTGAAGCTTTCTTT. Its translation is CSVTRNGGGTEAFF.

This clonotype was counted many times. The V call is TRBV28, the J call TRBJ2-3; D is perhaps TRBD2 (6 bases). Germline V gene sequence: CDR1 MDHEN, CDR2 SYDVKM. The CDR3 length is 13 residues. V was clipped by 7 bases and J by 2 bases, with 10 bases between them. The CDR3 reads CASTGGATDTQYF. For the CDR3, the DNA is TGTGCCAGCACCGGGGGAGCCACAGATACGCAGTATTTT. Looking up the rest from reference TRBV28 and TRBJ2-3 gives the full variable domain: DVKVTQSSRYLVKRTGEKVFLECVQDMDHENMFWYRQDPGLGLRLIYFSYDVKMKEKGDIPEGYSVSREKKERFSLILESASTNQTSMYLCASTGGATDTQYFGPGTRLTVL.

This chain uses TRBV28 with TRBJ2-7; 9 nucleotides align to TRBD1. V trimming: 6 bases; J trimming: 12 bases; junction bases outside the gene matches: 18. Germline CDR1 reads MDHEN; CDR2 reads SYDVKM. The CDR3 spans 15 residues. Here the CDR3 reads CASSRYRDRELVLYF. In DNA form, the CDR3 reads TGTGCCAGCAGCCGCTACCGGGACAGGGAGCTCGTGCTGTACTTC.

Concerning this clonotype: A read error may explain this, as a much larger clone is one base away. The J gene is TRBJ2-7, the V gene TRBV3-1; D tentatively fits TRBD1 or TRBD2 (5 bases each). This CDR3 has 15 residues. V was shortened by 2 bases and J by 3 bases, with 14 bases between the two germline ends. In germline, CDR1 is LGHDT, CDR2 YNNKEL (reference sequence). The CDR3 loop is CASSQTLRDGYEQYF. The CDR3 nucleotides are TGTGCCAGCAGCCAAACCCTCCGGGACGGCTACGAGCAGTACTTC.

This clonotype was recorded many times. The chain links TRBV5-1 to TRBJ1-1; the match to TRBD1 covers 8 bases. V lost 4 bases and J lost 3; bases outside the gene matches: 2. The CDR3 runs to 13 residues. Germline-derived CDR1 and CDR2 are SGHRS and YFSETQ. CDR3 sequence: CASSQTGDTEAFF. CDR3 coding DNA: TGCGCCAGCAGCCAGACAGGGGACACTGAAGCTTTCTTT.

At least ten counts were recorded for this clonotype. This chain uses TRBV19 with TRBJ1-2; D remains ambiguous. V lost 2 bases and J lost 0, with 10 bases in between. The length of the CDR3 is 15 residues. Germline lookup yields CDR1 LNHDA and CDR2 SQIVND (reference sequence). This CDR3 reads CASSIMGRPNYGYTF. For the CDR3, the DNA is TGTGCCAGTAGTATAATGGGGAGACCTAACTATGGCTACACCTTC.

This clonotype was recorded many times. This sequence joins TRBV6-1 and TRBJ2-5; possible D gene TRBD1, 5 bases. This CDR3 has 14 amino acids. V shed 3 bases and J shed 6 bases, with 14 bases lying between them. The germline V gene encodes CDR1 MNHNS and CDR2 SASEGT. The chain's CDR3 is CASSETVLPKTQYF. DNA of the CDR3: TGTGCCAGCAGTGAGACAGTTCTCCCGAAGACCCAGTACTTC.

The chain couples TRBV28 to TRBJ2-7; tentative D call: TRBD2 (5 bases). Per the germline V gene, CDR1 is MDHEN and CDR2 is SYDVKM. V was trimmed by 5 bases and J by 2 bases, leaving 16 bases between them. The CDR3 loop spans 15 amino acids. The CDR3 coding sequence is TGTGCCAGCAGTGCAATTAAGGACTTGACCTACGAGCAGTACTTC. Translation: CASSAIKDLTYEQYF.

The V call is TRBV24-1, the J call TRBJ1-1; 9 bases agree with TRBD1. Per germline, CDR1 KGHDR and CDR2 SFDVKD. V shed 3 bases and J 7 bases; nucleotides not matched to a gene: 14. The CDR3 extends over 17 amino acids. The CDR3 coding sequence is TGTGCCACCAGTGATGCTTCCGGGACAGGGCTCCGGGGTGAAGCTTTCTTT. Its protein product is CATSDASGTGLRGEAFF.

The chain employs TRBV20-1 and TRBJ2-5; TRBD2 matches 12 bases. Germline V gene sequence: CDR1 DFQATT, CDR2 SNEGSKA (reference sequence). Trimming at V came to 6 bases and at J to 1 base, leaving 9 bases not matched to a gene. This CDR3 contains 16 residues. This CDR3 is CSARPPSGRAQETQYF. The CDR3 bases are TGCAGTGCCAGACCCCCTAGCGGGAGGGCCCAAGAGACCCAGTACTTC.

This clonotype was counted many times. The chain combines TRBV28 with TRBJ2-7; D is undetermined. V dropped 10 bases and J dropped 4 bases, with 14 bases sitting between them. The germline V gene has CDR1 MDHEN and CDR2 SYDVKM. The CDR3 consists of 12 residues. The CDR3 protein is CAISSFFYEQYF. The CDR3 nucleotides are TGTGCCATCTCCTCCTTTTTTTACGAGCAGTACTTC.